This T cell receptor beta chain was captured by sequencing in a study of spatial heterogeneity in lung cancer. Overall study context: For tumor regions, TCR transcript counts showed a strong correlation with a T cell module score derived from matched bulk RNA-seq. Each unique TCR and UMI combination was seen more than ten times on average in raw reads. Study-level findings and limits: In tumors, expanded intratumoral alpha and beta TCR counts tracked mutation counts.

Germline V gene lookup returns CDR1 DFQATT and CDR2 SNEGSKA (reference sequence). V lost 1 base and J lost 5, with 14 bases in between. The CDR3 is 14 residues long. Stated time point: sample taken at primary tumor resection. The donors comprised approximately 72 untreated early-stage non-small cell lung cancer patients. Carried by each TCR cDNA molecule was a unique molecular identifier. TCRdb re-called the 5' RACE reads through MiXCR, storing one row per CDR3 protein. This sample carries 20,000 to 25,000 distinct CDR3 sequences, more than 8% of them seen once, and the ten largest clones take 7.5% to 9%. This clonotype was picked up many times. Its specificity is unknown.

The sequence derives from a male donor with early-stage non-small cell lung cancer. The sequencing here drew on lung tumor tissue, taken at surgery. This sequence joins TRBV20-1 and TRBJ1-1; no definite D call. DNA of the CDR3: TGCAGTGCTAGAGTCCCCAGCCGGGGTACTGAAGCTTTCTTT. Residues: CSARVPSRGTEAFF.